The entry below describes one T cell receptor (beta chain). The same CDR3 is also encoded by other DNA sequences in this sample. Via the markers CD45RO/CCR7/CD25/CD127/CD95/CD27, stem cell-like memory, regulatory, central memory and naive CD4+ cells were sorted. The data belong to a study of beta chain features in type 1 diabetes. Every bit of the isolated RNA underwent reverse transcription, so sequencing read expressed TCRB transcripts. The protocol was immunoSEQ multiplex PCR, while the TCRdb copy is restricted to in-frame clones and leaves out a portion. The sample holds some 410,000 clones, about an eighth seen once. This CDR3 has 10 amino acids. Trimming removed 6 bases from V and 6 bases from J, with 6 bases in between. The germline CDR1 and CDR2 sequences are DFQATT and SNEGSKA (reference sequence).

The sequenced sample was naive CD4+ T cells from blood. This TCR was recovered from a woman between 18 and 29 years old in good health. The V gene is TRBV20-1, the J gene TRBJ2-1; the D gene is possibly TRBD1 (5 bases). The CDR3 loop reads CSAQGNEQFF. The DNA for the CDR3 is TGCAGTGCCCAGGGCAATGAGCAGTTCTTC.